Sequencing of this TCR beta chain was carried out in a study of OX40 agonist ivuxolimab in advanced cancers. As for the study in general: Patients received ivuxolimab, an agonistic anti-OX40 (CD134) antibody.

This table comes from immunoSEQ multiplex PCR, and its TCRdb copy is limited to in-frame clones, with some not included. Among tens of thousands of clones, about 86% were seen once, and the ten largest hold approximately 32%. This clone was seen just once. The antigen remains undetermined. Regarding the study as a whole: More expanded clones were seen, on average, in CD8+ T cells than in CD4+. CD4+ and CD8+ T cells in blood underwent clonal expansion by week 6 at 0.1 to 3.0 mg/kg.

The study sampled blood at baseline, cycle 4 day 1, and cycle 7 day 1. This sequence originates from an adult with an advanced solid tumor such as melanoma, head and neck, liver or kidney cancer. The source was CD4+ or CD8+ T cells sorted from blood, collected in a trial of the OX40 agonist ivuxolimab.

This chain's CDR3 is CASSYRTPYEQYF. CDR3 in DNA: TGTGCCAGCAGTTACAGGACCCCCTACGAGCAGTACTTC. This chain links TRBV27 with TRBJ2-7, with D perhaps TRBD1 (5 bases). This CDR3 comprises 13 residues. The germline CDR1 and CDR2 sequences are MNHEY and SMNVEV (reference sequence). Trimming removed 4 bases at V and 2 bases at J, with 9 bases between.